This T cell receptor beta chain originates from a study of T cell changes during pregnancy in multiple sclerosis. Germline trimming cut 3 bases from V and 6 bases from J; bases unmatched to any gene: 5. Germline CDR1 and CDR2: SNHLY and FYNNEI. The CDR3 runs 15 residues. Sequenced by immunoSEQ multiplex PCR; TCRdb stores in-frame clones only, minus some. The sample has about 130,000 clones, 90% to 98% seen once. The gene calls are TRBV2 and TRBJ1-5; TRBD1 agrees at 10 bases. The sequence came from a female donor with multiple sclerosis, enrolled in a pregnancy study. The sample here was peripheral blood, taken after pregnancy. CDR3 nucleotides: TGTGCCAGCAGTGACGACAGGGGGCCGCTTCAGCCCCAGCATTTT. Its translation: CASSDDRGPLQPQHF.